The entry below gives a single T cell receptor (beta chain) sequence along with its context. Only a few counts were recorded for this clonotype. Its antigen remains unidentified. Base qualities are not at hand, and no much larger clone is one base apart. The donors were around 39 Caucasian individuals from Russia, aged 6 to 90 years, who were systemically healthy. Around 9.7 milliliters of peripheral blood were collected from each donor into EDTA-treated Vacutainer tubes. Ficoll-Paque density-gradient centrifugation was used to isolate PBMCs, with at least 7 million obtained per sample. Total RNA, at least 6 micrograms per sample, was extracted from PBMCs with Trizol reagent. Naive CD45RAhigh/CD27high T cell percentages were measured by flow cytometry on a PBMC aliquot from every donor. The CDR3 spans 14 residues, from the cysteine through the phenylalanine. Just CDR3 DNA is preserved here, 42 bases in frame from base 1. CDR1 MDHEN and CDR2 SYDVKM were looked up in the germline V gene. V loses 4 bases, J loses 1 base, and the germline ends lie 10 bases apart.

The data stem from a study of blood T cells in healthy people across ages (dated by TCRdb to between 2014 and 2016). Notes on the research overall: In model experiments, roughly one uniquely barcoded TCR beta cDNA molecule per two T cells was captured by template switching. Using deep sequencing normalized with unique cDNA molecular identifiers, the study measured how TCR beta repertoire diversity changes with age. Donors were grouped into four age groups: young (average 16 years), middle-aged (under 40), aged (approximately 58) and long-lived (around 80). For two donors (one aged 18 to 30 and one aged 80 or older), the study analyzed two additional independent replicas of 1 million unique cDNA reads from the same blood draw.

What the research found in general, with its limitations: Because profiling used bulk unsorted PBMCs, naive and antigen-experienced compartments could not be compared conclusively. Observed TCR beta diversity correlated strongly with the percentage of naive T cells measured by flow cytometry. Observed TCR beta diversity per million T cells fell roughly linearly with age, and a significant reduction was already apparent by age around 40. Compared with the aged group, the long-lived group had more naive CD4+ T cells, fewer expanded clones and increased TCR diversity, a pattern suggesting age selection. Because the CMV infection status of the donors was unknown, age-related changes in expanded clonotypes may potentially have been confounded. Total diversity estimates from one million sequenced T cells were considered lower bounds and underestimates.

Libraries came from 5' RACE. The sequencer was an Illumina HiSeq 2500. A second roughly 6 to 12 cycle PCR used a sample-barcoded 5' primer and a J-beta primer mix. A unique molecular identifier was introduced onto each TCR beta cDNA molecule by a template-switch 5' adaptor carrying 12 random nucleotides. Each sample yielded at least 2.5 million CDR3-containing paired-end reads. First-strand cDNA synthesis was performed from all RNA using the Mint cDNA synthesis kit, with priming by a TRBC-specific oligonucleotide. Following uracil-DNA glycosylase treatment, all cDNA underwent a first 18-cycle PCR with the universal primers M1SS and BC2_uni_R. Concerning the study's data processing: Normalization of each sample was performed by random selection of 1 million high-quality reads, each carrying a distinct molecular identifier. Reads with shared molecular identifiers were discarded instead of being binned into consensus sequences. MiTCR, set to a Q25 quality threshold and the strictest error-elimination algorithm, was used for CDR3 identification, clonotype clustering and error correction. A nonparametric unseen species model with Euler transformation was used to estimate lower-bound total TCR beta diversity. The raw public data were reprocessed by TCRdb itself: fastp quality trimming at Q25, MiXCR clonotype calling, in-frame beta chains only. All rows with the same CDR3 protein become a single entry with the most common DNA and genes. The V and J calls reflect TCRdb's pipeline rather than the authors' work. Across this sample there are some 930,000 distinct CDR3 sequences, with roughly 28% seen only once. The leading ten clones occupy roughly 10% of the sample.

These data were also reused for a study on T cells of mothers and their children. The second study, in turn, reports: Nine systemically healthy Caucasian individuals served as donors, namely three mothers together with their six children. cDNA synthesis consumed the entire amount of extracted RNA, loaded at approximately 1.5 ug RNA in each 15 ul reaction. In the second PCR, the M1S primer introduced both the sample barcodes and 2-4 random nucleotides. More than 8 million TCR beta CDR3 reads were obtained from each mother, and about 3 million reads were obtained from each child. TCR recombination output is similarly shaped by thymic selection in related and unrelated pairs, with a minor effect exerted by inherited differences. Normalized repertoire overlap in related mother-child pairs was always slightly higher than in unrelated mother-child pairs, but the difference was never significant. With a sensitivity of about 100 clones per million clonotypes, no persistent microchimeric T cell clones were detected. In the study, deep NGS was used to compare the TCR beta repertoires of mothers and children, and features distinguishing related mother-child pairs from unrelated individuals were sought. The mean age was roughly 40 +/- 4 years for the mothers and about 10 +/- 4 years for the children. After adapter ligation was performed with NEBNext reagents, the libraries were sequenced on an Illumina HiSeq 2000 with 100+100 nt paired-end reads. To avoid cross-contamination, the mother libraries and the child libraries were prepared a month apart and sequenced in separate runs. For each donor, between about 500,000 and 2,200,000 distinct TCR beta clonotypes were identified. Naive TCR beta clonotypes were estimated from low-frequency clonotypes matched to each donor's FACS-determined naive share, without sorting.

The receptor's source is a woman aged 40 to 55 in good health. Sequenced: blood. The rearranged segments are TRBV28 and TRBJ1-1, with no confidently assigned D gene. The DNA sequence is given as TGTGCCAGCAGTTGGTACGGGCAGAACACTGAAGCTTTCTTT. Its protein reads: CASSWYGQNTEAFF.